The 14 T cell receptor beta chains below were found in one sample sequenced in a study of blood T cell repertoires in COVID-19. The data were produced by immunoSEQ multiplex PCR, yet TCRdb's version contains in-frame clones alone and is incomplete. The sample shows 110,000 to 150,000 clones, about 80% of them seen only once. The sequencing input was peripheral blood. The source is a woman of 80 years or more with acute or convalescent COVID-19.

The chain is built from TRBV14 and TRBJ1-1; TRBD1 might be the D (5 bases). There are 14 residues in the CDR3. CDR1 SGHDN and CDR2 FVKESK come from the germline V gene. V lost 2 bases and J lost 1, with 8 bases in between. Written as DNA, the CDR3 is TGTGCCAGCAGCCAACAGGGTGGGAACACTGAAGCTTTCTTT. It is translated as CASSQQGGNTEAFF.

The chain combines TRBV25-1 with TRBJ2-2; no clear D gene. Between the trimmed V and J ends, which lost 0 bases and 10 bases, there was a span of 6 bases. CDR1 is MGHDK, CDR2 SYGVNS, per germline. The CDR3 extends over 12 amino acids. The chain's CDR3 is CASSEYYEELFF. The CDR3 DNA reads TGTGCCAGCAGTGAATACTACGAGGAGCTGTTTTTT.

The chain couples TRBV7-7 to TRBJ1-1, with no clear D. This CDR3 has 13 residues. V shed 5 bases and J shed 2 bases, with 9 bases lying between them. The germline CDR1 and CDR2 sequences are SSHAT and FNYEAQ (reference sequence). The CDR3 bases are TGTGCCAGCAGCGAGCGGATCAACACTGAAGCTTTCTTT. Its translation: CASSERINTEAFF.

The rearrangement joins TRBV7-9 to TRBJ1-4; no definite D call. The CDR3 consists of 15 residues. CDR1 and CDR2 (germline): SEHNR, FQNEAQ (reference sequence). The ends were cut back, 1 base at V and 5 bases at J, with 11 bases in the middle. Written as DNA, the CDR3 is TGTGCCAGCAGCTTAGGCCTGGAGGAAAATGAAAAACTGTTTTTT. Its translation: CASSLGLEENEKLFF.

This clone was observed a few times. The V gene is TRBV6-6, the J gene TRBJ2-7, with D perhaps TRBD2 (5 bases). The CDR3 length is 16 residues. Trimming took off 0 bases at V and 4 bases at J, with 16 bases between the two ends. Germline-derived CDR1 and CDR2 are MNHNY and SVGAGI (reference sequence). In DNA, the CDR3 is TGTGCCAGCAGTTACTCGCTAGGACTCCCAACGTACGAGCAGTACTTC. Translating gives CASSYSLGLPTYEQYF.

The chain joins TRBV2 to TRBJ2-2, with 8 bases lining up with TRBD1. The CDR3 spans 15 residues. V shed 6 bases and J 0 bases; nucleotides not matched to a gene: 3. Per germline, CDR1 SNHLY and CDR2 FYNNEI. The CDR3 reads CASRLDRANTGELFF. The CDR3 bases are TGTGCCAGCAGGCTGGACAGGGCGAACACCGGGGAGCTGTTTTTT.

This rearrangement joins TRBV5-4 to TRBJ1-2, with D maybe TRBD1 (5 bases). Germline assignment: CDR1 SGHNT and CDR2 YYREEE (reference sequence). CDR3 length: 15 amino acids. V shed 2 bases and J shed 3 bases, with 14 bases lying between them. The CDR3 sequence is CASSFIQGGDYGYTF. CDR3 in DNA: TGTGCCAGCAGCTTCATTCAGGGTGGGGACTATGGCTACACCTTC.

The CDR3: CASSPSDRGNQPQHF. The CDR3 region has the DNA TGTGCCAGCTCACCGTCGGACAGGGGAAATCAGCCCCAGCATTTT. The chain uses TRBV18 and TRBJ1-5, with 9 bases identical to TRBD1. This CDR3 comprises 15 residues. Germline-derived CDR1 and CDR2 are KGHSH and LQKENI. The V gene end was trimmed by 3 bases and the J gene end by 4 bases; junction bases not matched to a gene: 4.

V gene TRBV5-4 combines with J gene TRBJ2-1; 7 bases match TRBD1. The junction had 9 bases not matched to a gene; V was cut back by 0 bases and J by 3 bases. CDR1 SGHNT and CDR2 YYREEE come from the germline V gene (reference sequence). The CDR3 sequence is 17 residues long. The CDR3 loop reads CASSLGGGTVGYNEQFF. DNA of the CDR3: TGTGCCAGCAGCTTGGGTGGTGGGACAGTGGGCTACAATGAGCAGTTCTTC.

This chain connects TRBV27 to TRBJ1-2; no reliable D call. The CDR3 is made up of 20 amino acids. V was clipped by 6 bases and J by 2 bases, with 31 bases between them. Germline assignment: CDR1 MNHEY and CDR2 SMNVEV (reference sequence). The CDR3 spells CASSRLTTRHSPLLNYGYTF. For the CDR3, the DNA is TGTGCCAGCAGCCGACTAACAACAAGACACTCTCCCCTTTTGAACTATGGCTACACCTTC.

The CDR3 nucleotides are TGTCCCCGGGGGACTAGAGCCGGGGAGCTGTTTTTT. It codes for CPRGTRAGELFF. The chain recombines TRBV7-9 with TRBJ2-2; 8 nucleotides match TRBD2. Germline V gene lookup returns CDR1 SEHNR and CDR2 FQNEAQ (reference sequence). This CDR3 region has 12 residues.

V and J are TRBV9 and TRBJ1-3, with 7 bases matching TRBD1. This CDR3 spans 14 amino acids. Losses at the gene ends were 4 bases for V and 3 bases for J; bases not matched to a gene: 4. Germline CDR1 is SGDLS and CDR2 is YYNGEE. CDR3 residues: CASSTRDSGNTIYF. DNA for the CDR3: TGTGCCAGCAGCACGAGGGACAGTGGAAACACCATATATTTT.

The genes are TRBV7-9 and TRBJ1-2; no reliable D call. CDR3 length equals 13 residues. Germline loops: CDR1 SEHNR, CDR2 FQNEAQ (reference sequence). V was cut by 3 bases and J by 4 bases, with 9 bases left in between. CDR3 sequence (DNA): TGTGCCAGCAGCTTGAATGAGGGCTATGGCTACACCTTC. Translating it yields CASSLNEGYGYTF.

The rearrangement links TRBV7-9 to TRBJ1-2; perhaps TRBD1 as D (5 bases). CDR3 size: 14 residues. The V gene's germline CDR1 is SEHNR and CDR2 FQNEAQ (reference sequence). The V end lost 1 base, the J end lost 4 bases, and 10 bases lay between the germline ends. CDR3 sequence: CASSLEAGLYGYTF. In DNA form, the CDR3 reads TGTGCCAGCAGCTTAGAGGCAGGGCTCTATGGCTACACCTTC.